This T cell receptor (beta chain) was recovered during a study of response to subunit inactivated influenza vaccine. V lost 5 bases and J lost 6, with 17 bases in between. This CDR3 contains 14 residues. Germline CDR1 SGHRS, CDR2 YFSETQ. A single record per CDR3 protein comes from TCRdb applying MiXCR to the RT-PCR reads. The sample has a few hundred thousand distinct CDR3 sequences; 12% to 15% are singletons. Worth noting for this clonotype: Its antigen is as yet unknown.

Study-level points and caveats: Each seasonal influenza vaccination, the authors suggested, recruits few new T cells.

V gene TRBV5-1 combines with J gene TRBJ1-1; D is uncertain. Specimen: PBMCs from blood, collected 11 to 12 days after vaccination. The TCR originated in a man in his fifties or sixties who received an inactivated influenza vaccine. CDR3 sequence: CASSHPFKSAEAFF. The CDR3 DNA follows: TGCGCCAGCAGTCACCCCTTCAAGTCCGCTGAAGCTTTCTTT. Full variable domain (outside the CDR3, taken from reference TRBV5-1 and TRBJ1-1): KAGVTQTPRYLIKTRGQQVTLSCSPISGHRSVSWYQQTPGQGLQFLFEYFSETQRNKGNFPGRFSGRQFSNSRSEMNVSTLELGDSALYLCASSHPFKSAEAFFGQGTRLTVV.